A selection of T cell receptor beta chains follows, all from one sample in a study of blood T cells in healthy people across ages. TCRdb re-analysed the 5' RACE reads in MiXCR, keeping a single row per CDR3 protein. The data contain roughly 1 million distinct CDR3 sequences, less than 25% of them singletons. This sample also belongs to another study, concerning T cells of mothers and their children.

The sample consisted of blood. The receptors were gathered from a girl aged 2-10 years in good health. CDR3s include the opening cysteine and the closing phenylalanine or tryptophan. D genes are given only for firm matches. Size values are once, few and many counts, or a class for expanded clones, and some rows have none.

V gene	J gene	clone size	D gene	CDR3 DNA	CDR3 protein
TRBV4-1	TRBJ2-1	few	.	TGCGCCAGCAGCCAAGTAGTCGAGGGGAATGAGCAGTTCTTC	CASSQVVEGNEQFF
TRBV20-1	TRBJ1-4	.	.	TGCAGTGCGGAAGACCAGACGAAGAGGGATGAAAAACTGTTTTTT	CSAEDQTKRDEKLFF
TRBV15	TRBJ1-1	few	.	TGTGCCACCAGCGCTCAGCCCAGGGGTCTCGCTGAAGCTTTCTTT	CATSAQPRGLAEAFF
TRBV20-1	TRBJ2-7	few	TRBD2	TGCAGTATGATGACTAGCGGACAAGCGTACGAGCAGTACTTC	CSMMTSGQAYEQYF
TRBV6-5	TRBJ1-1	.	TRBD1	TGTGCCAGCAGCCCTGGACAGGGGGCGATGAACACTGAAGCTTTCTTT	CASSPGQGAMNTEAFF
TRBV3-1	TRBJ2-3	.	TRBD2	TGTGCCAGCAGAGCGGGATACCTTAGCACAGATACGCAGTATTTT	CASRAGYLSTDTQYF
TRBV12-3/TRBV12-4	TRBJ2-2	few	.	TGTGCCAGCAGTTTTTGGGAAACGCTGTTTTTT	CASSFWETLFF
TRBV4-1	TRBJ1-6	few	.	TGCGCCAGCAGCCAAGGTGGGATCGAGAATTCACCCCTCCACTTT	CASSQGGIENSPLHF
TRBV20-1	TRBJ2-3	few	TRBD2	TGCAGTGCTATCAGCGGGAGAGCCTCGCTGACGGATACGCAGTATTTT	CSAISGRASLTDTQYF
TRBV7-9	TRBJ1-1	few	.	TGTGCCAGCAGCTCAAGCGTTCCAGAAGCTTTCTTT	CASSSSVPEAFF
TRBV4-2	TRBJ2-2	few	.	TGTGCCAGCAGCCAAGGGCTAGGTAGGAACACCGGGGAGCTGTTTTTT	CASSQGLGRNTGELFF
TRBV20-1	TRBJ2-3	.	.	TGCAGTGCTAGGGCGTCGGACGAATGGGGGCAGTATTTT	CSARASDEWGQYF
TRBV10-3	TRBJ2-5	.	.	TGTGCCATCAGGGCAAGTACCTCCAGCCAGACCCAGTACTTC	CAIRASTSSQTQYF
TRBV29-1	TRBJ2-1	few	.	TGCAGCGTTGAATGGTGGGACAGGGGTCCTCTAGCGGGACACAATGAGCAGTTCTTC	CSVEWWDRGPLAGHNEQFF
TRBV5-6	TRBJ1-1	.	.	TGTGCCAGCAGCTCCCCCGGACGCTGGGGGAGTGGTGGTGAAGCTTTCTTT	CASSSPGRWGSGGEAFF
TRBV6-5	TRBJ1-2	.	.	TGTGCCAGCAGTTATCTCGATCCCCACCGCCCCTATGGCTACACCTTC	CASSYLDPHRPYGYTF
TRBV15	TRBJ2-7	.	.	TGTGCCACCAGCAGCGCAAGGGATCCCTACGAGCAGTACTTC	CATSSARDPYEQYF